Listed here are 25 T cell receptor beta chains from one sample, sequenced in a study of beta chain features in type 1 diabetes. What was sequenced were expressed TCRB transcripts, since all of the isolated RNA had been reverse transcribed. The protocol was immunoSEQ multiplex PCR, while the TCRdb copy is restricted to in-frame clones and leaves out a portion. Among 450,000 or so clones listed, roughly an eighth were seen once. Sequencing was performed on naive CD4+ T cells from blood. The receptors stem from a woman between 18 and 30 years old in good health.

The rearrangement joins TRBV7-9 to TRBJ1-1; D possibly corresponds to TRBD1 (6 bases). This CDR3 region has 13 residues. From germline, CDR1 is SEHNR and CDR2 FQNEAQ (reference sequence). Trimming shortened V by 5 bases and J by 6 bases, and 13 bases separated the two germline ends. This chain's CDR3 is CASSLVQGSEAFF. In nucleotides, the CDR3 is TGTGCCAGCAGCCTAGTACAGGGATCTGAAGCTTTCTTT.

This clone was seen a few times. CDR3 in amino acids: CASSFQDRVVEYEQYF. CDR3 in DNA: TGTGCCAGCAGCTTTCAAGACAGGGTGGTTGAGTACGAGCAGTACTTC. This chain joins TRBV7-8 and TRBJ2-7, with 7 bases fitting TRBD1. The ends lost 3 bases at V and 4 bases at J; junction bases unmatched: 12. Germline assignment: CDR1 SGHVS and CDR2 FQNEAQ. The CDR3 is made up of 16 amino acids.

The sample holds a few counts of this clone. CDR3 in amino acids: CASSITVQETQYF. CDR3 DNA: TGTGCCAGTAGTATAACGGTTCAAGAGACCCAGTACTTC. V usage is TRBV19 and J usage is TRBJ2-5; D remains ambiguous. CDR3 size: 13 residues. V shed 2 bases and J shed 2 bases, with 6 bases lying between them. CDR1 LNHDA and CDR2 SQIVND come from the germline V gene (reference sequence).

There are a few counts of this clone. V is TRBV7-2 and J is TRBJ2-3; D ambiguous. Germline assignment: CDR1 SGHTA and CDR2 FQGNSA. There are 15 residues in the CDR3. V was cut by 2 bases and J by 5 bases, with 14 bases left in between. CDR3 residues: CASSLRPRLEDTQYF. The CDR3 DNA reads TGTGCCAGCAGCTTAAGACCGCGCCTCGAAGATACGCAGTATTTT.

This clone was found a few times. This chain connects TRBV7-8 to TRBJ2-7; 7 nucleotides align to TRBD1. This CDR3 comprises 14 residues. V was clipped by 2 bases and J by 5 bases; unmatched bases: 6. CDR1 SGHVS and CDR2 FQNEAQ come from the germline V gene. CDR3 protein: CASSLRQGFDEQYV. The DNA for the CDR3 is TGTGCCAGCAGCTTAAGACAGGGATTCGACGAGCAGTACGTC.

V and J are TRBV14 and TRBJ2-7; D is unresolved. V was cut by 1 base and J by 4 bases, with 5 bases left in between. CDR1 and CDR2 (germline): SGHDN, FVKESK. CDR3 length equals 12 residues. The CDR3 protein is CASSQVRYEQYF. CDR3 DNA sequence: TGTGCCAGCAGCCAAGTCCGGTACGAGCAGTACTTC.

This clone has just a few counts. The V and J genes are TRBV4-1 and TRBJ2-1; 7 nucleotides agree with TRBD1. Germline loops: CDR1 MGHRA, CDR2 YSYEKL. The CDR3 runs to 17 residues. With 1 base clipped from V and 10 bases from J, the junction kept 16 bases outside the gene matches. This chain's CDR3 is CASSQGRTGLPQMEQFF. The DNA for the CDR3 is TGCGCCAGCAGCCAAGGTAGGACAGGTCTGCCGCAGATGGAGCAGTTCTTC.

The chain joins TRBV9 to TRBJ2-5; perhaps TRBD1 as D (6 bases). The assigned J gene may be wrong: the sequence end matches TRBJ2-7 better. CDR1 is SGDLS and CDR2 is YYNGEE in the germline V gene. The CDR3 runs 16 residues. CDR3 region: CASSVASDSLAYEQYF. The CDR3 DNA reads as TGTGCCAGCAGCGTAGCTTCGGACAGCCTCGCCTACGAGCAGTACTTC.

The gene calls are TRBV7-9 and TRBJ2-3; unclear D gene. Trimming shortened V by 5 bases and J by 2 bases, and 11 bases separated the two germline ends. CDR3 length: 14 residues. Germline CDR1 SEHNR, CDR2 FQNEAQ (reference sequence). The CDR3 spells CASSHGRSTDTQYF. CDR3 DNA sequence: TGTGCCAGCAGCCACGGACGGTCCACAGATACGCAGTATTTT.

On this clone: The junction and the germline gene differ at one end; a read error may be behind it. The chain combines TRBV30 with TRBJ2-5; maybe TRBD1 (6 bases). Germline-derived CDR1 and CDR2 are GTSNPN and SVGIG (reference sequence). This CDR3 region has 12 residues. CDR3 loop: CAWRCLGAGFHF. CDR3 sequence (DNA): TGTGCCTGGAGGTGCTTGGGGGCAGGGTTTCACTTC.

Here the CDR3 reads CASSLRGREDTQYF. CDR3 DNA: TGTGCCAGCAGCCTCAGGGGGCGAGAAGATACGCAGTATTTT. The J gene is TRBJ2-3, the V gene TRBV9, with 8 bases aligning to TRBD1. This CDR3 comprises 14 residues. V was clipped by 4 bases and J by 5 bases; unmatched bases: 6. Germline loops: CDR1 SGDLS, CDR2 YYNGEE.

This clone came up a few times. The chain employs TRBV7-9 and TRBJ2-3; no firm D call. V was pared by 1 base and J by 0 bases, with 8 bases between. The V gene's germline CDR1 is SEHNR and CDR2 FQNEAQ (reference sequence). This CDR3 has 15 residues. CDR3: CASSLVVHSTDTQYF. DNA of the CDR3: TGTGCCAGCAGCTTAGTCGTGCACAGCACAGATACGCAGTATTTT. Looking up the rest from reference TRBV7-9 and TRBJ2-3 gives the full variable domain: DTGVSQNPRHKITKRGQNVTFRCDPISEHNRLYWYRQTLGQGPEFLTYFQNEAQLEKSRLLSDRFSAERPKGSFSTLEIQRTEQGDSAMYLCASSLVVHSTDTQYFGPGTRLTVL.

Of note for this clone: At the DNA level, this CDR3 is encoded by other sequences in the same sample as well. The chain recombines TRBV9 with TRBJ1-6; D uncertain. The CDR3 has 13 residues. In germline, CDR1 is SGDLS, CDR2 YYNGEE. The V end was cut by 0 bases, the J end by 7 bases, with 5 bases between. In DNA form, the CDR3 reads TGTGCCAGCAGCGTAGATGGGAATTCACCCCTCCACTTT. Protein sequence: CASSVDGNSPLHF.

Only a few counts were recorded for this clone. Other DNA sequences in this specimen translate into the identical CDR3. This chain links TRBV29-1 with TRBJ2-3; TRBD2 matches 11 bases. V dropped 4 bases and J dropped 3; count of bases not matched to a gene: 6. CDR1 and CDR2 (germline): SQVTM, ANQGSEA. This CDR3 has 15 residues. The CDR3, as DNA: TGCAGCGTTGTTTTAGCGGGAGGGCCGACAGATACGCAGTATTTT. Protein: CSVVLAGGPTDTQYF.

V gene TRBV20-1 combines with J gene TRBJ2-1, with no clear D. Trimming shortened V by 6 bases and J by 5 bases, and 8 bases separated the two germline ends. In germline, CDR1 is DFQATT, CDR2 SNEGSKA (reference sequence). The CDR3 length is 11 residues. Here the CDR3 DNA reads TGCAGTGCAAAAGGCGACAATGAGCAGTTCTTC. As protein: CSAKGDNEQFF.

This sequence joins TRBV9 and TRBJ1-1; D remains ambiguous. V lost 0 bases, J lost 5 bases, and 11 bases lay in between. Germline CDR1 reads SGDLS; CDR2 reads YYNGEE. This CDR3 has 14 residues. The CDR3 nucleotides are TGTGCCAGCAGCGTAGTGCGAGCCGGAACTGAAGCTTTCTTT. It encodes CASSVVRAGTEAFF.

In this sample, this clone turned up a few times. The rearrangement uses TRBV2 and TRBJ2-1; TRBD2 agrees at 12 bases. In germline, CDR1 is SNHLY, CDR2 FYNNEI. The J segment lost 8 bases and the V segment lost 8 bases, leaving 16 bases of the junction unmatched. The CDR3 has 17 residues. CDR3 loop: CASVQYASGGAMDEQFF. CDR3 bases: TGTGCCAGCGTACAATACGCTAGCGGGGGGGCTATGGATGAGCAGTTCTTC.

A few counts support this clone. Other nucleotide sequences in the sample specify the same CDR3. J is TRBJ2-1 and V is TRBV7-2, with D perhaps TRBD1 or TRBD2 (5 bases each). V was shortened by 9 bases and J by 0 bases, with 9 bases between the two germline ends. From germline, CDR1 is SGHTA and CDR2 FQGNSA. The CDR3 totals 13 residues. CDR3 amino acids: CASGGSSYNEQFF. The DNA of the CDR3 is TGTGCCAGTGGGGGAAGCTCCTACAATGAGCAGTTCTTC.

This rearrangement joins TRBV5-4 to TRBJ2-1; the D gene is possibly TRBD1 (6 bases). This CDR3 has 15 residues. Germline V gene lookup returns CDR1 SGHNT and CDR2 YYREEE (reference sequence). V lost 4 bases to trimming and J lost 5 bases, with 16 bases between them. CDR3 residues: CASSRKRGSNNEQFF. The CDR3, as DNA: TGTGCCAGCAGCCGGAAAAGGGGGTCGAACAATGAGCAGTTCTTC. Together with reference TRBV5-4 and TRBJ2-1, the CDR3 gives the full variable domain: ETGVTQSPTHLIKTRGQQVTLRCSSQSGHNTVSWYQQALGQGPQFIFQYYREEENGRGNFPPRFSGLQFPNYSSELNVNALELDDSALYLCASSRKRGSNNEQFFGPGTRLTVL.

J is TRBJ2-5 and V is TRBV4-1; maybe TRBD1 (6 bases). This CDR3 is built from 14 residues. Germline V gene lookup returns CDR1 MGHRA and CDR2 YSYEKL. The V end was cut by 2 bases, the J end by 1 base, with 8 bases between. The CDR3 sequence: CASSQTGIQETQYF. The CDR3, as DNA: TGCGCCAGCAGCCAAACAGGGATCCAAGAGACCCAGTACTTC.

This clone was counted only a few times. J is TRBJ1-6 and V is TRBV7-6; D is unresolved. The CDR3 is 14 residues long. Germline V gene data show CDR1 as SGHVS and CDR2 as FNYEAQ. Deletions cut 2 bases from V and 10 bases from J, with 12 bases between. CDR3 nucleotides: TGTGCCAGCAGCTTATGGGAGTTAAGATCACCCCTCCACTTT. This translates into CASSLWELRSPLHF.

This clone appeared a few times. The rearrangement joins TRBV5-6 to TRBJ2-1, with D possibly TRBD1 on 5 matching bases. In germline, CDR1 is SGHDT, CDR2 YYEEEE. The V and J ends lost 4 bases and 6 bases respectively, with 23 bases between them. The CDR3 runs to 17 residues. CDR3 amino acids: CASSPLWFQGGLNEQFF. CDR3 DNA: TGTGCCAGCAGCCCCCTGTGGTTCCAGGGTGGGCTCAATGAGCAGTTCTTC.

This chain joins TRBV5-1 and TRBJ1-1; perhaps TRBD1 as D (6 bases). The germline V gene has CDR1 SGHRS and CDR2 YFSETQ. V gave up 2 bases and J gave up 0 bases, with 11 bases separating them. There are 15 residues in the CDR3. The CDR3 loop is CASSFQGNMNTEAFF. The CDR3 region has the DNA TGCGCCAGCAGCTTCCAGGGGAACATGAACACTGAAGCTTTCTTT.

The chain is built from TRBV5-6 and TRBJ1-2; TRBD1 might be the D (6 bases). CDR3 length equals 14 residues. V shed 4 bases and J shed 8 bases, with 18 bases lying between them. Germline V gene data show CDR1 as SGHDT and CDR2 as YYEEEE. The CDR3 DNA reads TGTGCCAGCAGCCGTTGGACCACAGGGAGCGGCTACACCTTC. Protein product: CASSRWTTGSGYTF.

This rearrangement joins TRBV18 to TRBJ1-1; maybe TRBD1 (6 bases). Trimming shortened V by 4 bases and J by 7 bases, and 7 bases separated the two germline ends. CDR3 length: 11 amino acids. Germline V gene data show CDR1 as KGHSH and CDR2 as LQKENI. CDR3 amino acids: CASSRTVEAFF. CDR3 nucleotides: TGTGCCAGCTCACGGACAGTTGAAGCTTTCTTT.